Shown below are 28 T cell receptor beta chains from a single sample sequenced in a study of T cell repertoires and leukemia-associated antigens (dated by TCRdb to the late 2010s). The antigens for these receptors are not known. The library was built by means of 5' RACE. TCRdb lists the instrument as Illumina MiSeq. TCRdb reprocessing: public reads trimmed at Q25 with fastp, clones called with MiXCR, in-frame beta chains kept. Rows merge per CDR3 protein into single entries with the most common DNA and genes. Here the sample has about 15,000 distinct CDR3 sequences; 39% occur a single time. The top ten clonotypes cover 9.2% of the sample. The sequenced sample consisted of CD3+ T cells sorted from blood and cultured. Every receptor here comes from a female donor in good health.

The rearrangement uses TRBV7-9 and TRBJ2-7, with D hard to call. The V and J ends lost 0 bases and 4 bases respectively, with 4 bases between them. The CDR3 runs to 12 residues. CDR1 and CDR2 (germline): SEHNR, FQNEAQ (reference sequence). Here the CDR3 DNA reads TGTGCCAGCAGCTTAGCGACTTACGAGCAGTACTTC. Encoded protein: CASSLATYEQYF.

The chain links TRBV5-1 to TRBJ2-1; maybe TRBD2 (5 bases). The V end lost 0 bases, the J end lost 8 bases, and 9 bases lay between the germline ends. The V gene's germline CDR1 is SGHRS and CDR2 YFSETQ. This CDR3 region has 13 residues. CDR3 nucleotide sequence: TGCGCCAGCAGCTTGGGAGGGATCCATGAGCAGTTCTTC. It is translated as CASSLGGIHEQFF. Full variable domain (rest looked up from reference TRBV5-1 and TRBJ2-1): KAGVTQTPRYLIKTRGQQVTLSCSPISGHRSVSWYQQTPGQGLQFLFEYFSETQRNKGNFPGRFSGRQFSNSRSEMNVSTLELGDSALYLCASSLGGIHEQFFGPGTRLTVL.

This clonotype is medium-sized in the sample. Written as DNA, the CDR3 is TGCGCCAGCAGCTGGGGACTAGCGGGGATCTACAATGAGCAGTTCTTC. This codes for CASSWGLAGIYNEQFF. This sequence joins TRBV5-1 and TRBJ2-1, with 13 bases matching TRBD2. Germline V gene data show CDR1 as SGHRS and CDR2 as YFSETQ. The CDR3 totals 16 residues. V lost 3 bases, J lost 3 bases, and 3 bases stayed unmatched.

By frequency in the sample, this clonotype is medium-sized (0.01 to 0.1%). V is TRBV10-3 and J is TRBJ2-7, with D perhaps TRBD1 (6 bases). Germline assignment: CDR1 ENHRY and CDR2 SYGVKD. The CDR3 runs to 14 residues. Trimming took off 6 bases at V and 6 bases at J, with 18 bases between the two ends. The CDR3, as DNA: TGTGCCATCAGCTTGGACAGCGAATCGTCCGAGCAGTACTTC. It yields the protein CAISLDSESSEQYF.

Details on this clonotype: Since no conserved phenylalanine or tryptophan closes the CDR3, a read error is the likely cause. The chain has TRBV7-2 and TRBJ2-7; the D is unclear. With 1 base removed from V and 4 bases from J, the gap between germline ends came to 11 bases. The CDR3 length is 14 residues. The germline V gene encodes CDR1 SGHTA and CDR2 FQGNSA. CDR3 protein: CASSLGRPPYEQYL. CDR3 coding DNA: TGTGCCAGCAGCTTAGGTCGGCCCCCATACGAGCAGTACCTC.

This chain connects TRBV6-5 to TRBJ2-1; D possibly corresponds to TRBD2 (6 bases). This CDR3 has 14 residues. CDR1 is MNHEY, CDR2 SVGAGI, per germline. V lost 6 bases, J lost 5 bases, and 14 bases lay in between. CDR3 sequence: CASRALGEDNEQFF. The DNA of the CDR3 is TGTGCCAGCAGGGCTTTAGGGGAGGACAATGAGCAGTTCTTC.

This clonotype came up once. This rearrangement joins TRBV29-1 to TRBJ2-3; TRBD1 might be the D (5 bases). Germline V gene data show CDR1 as SQVTM and CDR2 as ANQGSEA. With 4 bases removed from V and 2 bases from J, the gap between germline ends came to 10 bases. The CDR3 totals 13 residues. CDR3 coding DNA: TGCAGCGTTGCGAGAGGACACACAGATACGCAGTATTTT. Residues: CSVARGHTDTQYF.

V usage is TRBV20-1 and J usage is TRBJ2-7; 12 nucleotides align to TRBD2. The CDR3 length is 18 residues. Germline V CDR1 and CDR2: DFQATT, SNEGSKA (reference sequence). V trimming: 6 bases; J trimming: 2 bases; junction bases outside the gene matches: 17. CDR3 in amino acids: CSASLTSGTSGSAYEQYF. The CDR3 DNA reads as TGCAGTGCGAGCCTCACTTCCGGGACTAGCGGGTCAGCCTACGAGCAGTACTTC.

V usage is TRBV4-1 and J usage is TRBJ1-4; no clear D. V lost 0 bases to trimming and J lost 6 bases, with 14 bases between them. The germline V gene encodes CDR1 MGHRA and CDR2 YSYEKL. The CDR3 loop spans 16 amino acids. CDR3 sequence (DNA): TGCGCCAGCAGCCAAGAGGGCAGCGGGTGGGATGAAAAACTGTTTTTT. As protein: CASSQEGSGWDEKLFF.

This chain uses TRBV20-1 with TRBJ1-5; D is possibly TRBD1 (6 bases). The CDR3 totals 12 residues. Germline CDR1 is DFQATT and CDR2 is SNEGSKA (reference sequence). The V end was cut by 5 bases, the J end by 4 bases, with 9 bases between. The CDR3 protein is CSAGQTNQPQHF. The CDR3, as DNA: TGCAGTGCTGGACAGACAAATCAGCCCCAGCATTTT.

The chain links TRBV12-3 or TRBV12-4 to TRBJ2-7; D is undetermined. The V and J ends lost 5 bases and 3 bases respectively, with 8 bases between them. The CDR3 is 12 amino acids. The CDR3 sequence is CASSKGNYEQYF. DNA for the CDR3: TGTGCCAGCAGTAAGGGAAACTACGAGCAGTACTTC.

This clonotype was detected a few times. This CDR3 is CSATPGRGFGNEQFF. The CDR3 DNA is TGCAGTGCTACCCCCGGACGGGGATTCGGAAATGAGCAGTTCTTC. The chain recombines TRBV20-1 with TRBJ2-1; TRBD2 is a possible D gene (5 bases). This CDR3 is built from 15 residues. Trimming took off 4 bases at V and 7 bases at J, with 20 bases between the two ends. The germline gives CDR1 DFQATT, CDR2 SNEGSKA (reference sequence).

This clonotype was seen only once. J is TRBJ2-5 and V is TRBV7-2; D possibly corresponds to TRBD1 (5 bases). The length of the CDR3 is 17 residues. Trimming removed 6 bases from V and 1 base from J, with 21 bases in between. Germline-derived CDR1 and CDR2 are SGHTA and FQGNSA. CDR3 in DNA: TGTGCCAGCAGGCATCAGGGAACTCTTAACGTCCAAGAGACCCAGTACTTC. Translated: CASRHQGTLNVQETQYF.

This clonotype was counted ten times or more. The chain uses TRBV21-1 and TRBJ2-7; the D segment call TRBD2 is taken from the table without a DNA check. TRBV21-1 is classified as a pseudogene. This CDR3 has 15 residues. In DNA, the CDR3 is TGTGCCAGCAGCAAGAGCGGGAGGCCCGCCTACGAGCAGTACTTC. As protein: CASSKSGRPAYEQYF.

This chain joins TRBV7-9 and TRBJ2-1; D possibly corresponds to TRBD2 (5 bases). V shed 8 bases and J shed 6 bases, with 11 bases lying between them. Germline CDR1 SEHNR, CDR2 FQNEAQ (reference sequence). This CDR3 is 12 amino acids long. The CDR3 region has the DNA TGTGCCAGCGGCCGGACTTCCAATGAGCAGTTCTTC. Its protein is CASGRTSNEQFF.

This clonotype rates as medium-sized. The genes are TRBV7-6 and TRBJ2-3; D is unclear. From germline, CDR1 is SGHVS and CDR2 FNYEAQ. Trimming left V 5 bases short and J 5 bases short, with 8 bases between. The CDR3 is 12 residues long. The CDR3 DNA is TGTGCCAGCAGCGCCCTGCTAGATACGCAGTATTTT. Its protein product is CASSALLDTQYF.

This clonotype ranks as medium-sized. V and J are TRBV20-1 and TRBJ2-1; 8 bases are shared with TRBD2. This CDR3 is built from 14 residues. The germline V gene has CDR1 DFQATT and CDR2 SNEGSKA (reference sequence). Unmatched junction bases numbered 7, after V lost 7 bases and J lost 2 bases. The chain's CDR3 is CSVQPGLAYNEQFF. The CDR3 region has the DNA TGCAGTGTCCAACCGGGACTAGCCTACAATGAGCAGTTCTTC.

This rearrangement joins TRBV21-1 to TRBJ1-1; the table's D call of TRBD1 was not tested on the DNA. TRBV21-1 is given as a pseudogene. This CDR3 is 15 amino acids long. CDR3 protein: CASSKEGAGNTEAFF. The CDR3 DNA reads as TGTGCCAGCAGCAAAGAGGGCGCGGGGAACACTGAAGCTTTCTTT.

The chain joins TRBV20-1 to TRBJ2-1; the match to TRBD2 covers 8 bases. V was pared by 3 bases and J by 6 bases, with 7 bases of the junction left unmatched. In germline, CDR1 is DFQATT, CDR2 SNEGSKA (reference sequence). The CDR3 contains 14 residues. The CDR3 DNA follows: TGCAGTGCTAGCTTACGGGGGGGGCCCAATGAGCAGTTCTTC. Translating it yields CSASLRGGPNEQFF.

This clonotype was seen repeatedly, ten times or more. A read error may explain this, as a much larger clone is one base away. The rearrangement uses TRBV6-1 and TRBJ1-2; D unresolved. CDR3 length equals 15 residues. Germline CDR1 and CDR2: MNHNS and SASEGT. The ends were cut back, 5 bases at V and 4 bases at J, with 17 bases in the middle. CDR3 bases: TGTGCCAGCAGTTCTTGGGCAGGCGACCTCTATGGCTACACCTTC. The encoded protein is CASSSWAGDLYGYTF.

Regarding this clonotype: The junction shows a germline mismatch at one end, possibly a read error. The rearrangement joins TRBV29-1 to TRBJ2-7; weak D call: TRBD1 (6 bases). CDR1 and CDR2 from the germline V gene are SQVTM and ANQGSEA. The CDR3 is made up of 13 amino acids. The CDR3 here is CRVVDREPYKQYF. CDR3 nucleotide sequence: TGCAGGGTGGTGGACAGAGAGCCCTACAAGCAGTACTTC.

This clonotype is medium-sized by share. The chain has TRBV20-1 and TRBJ2-5; 11 bases fit TRBD2. J gave up 5 bases and V 0 bases, and 14 bases lay outside the gene matches. The CDR3 spans 18 residues. Germline CDR1 and CDR2: DFQATT and SNEGSKA (reference sequence). CDR3 sequence (DNA): TGCAGTGCTAGAGATCCTCTCACTAGCGGGAGAGGTATCGAGACCCAGTACTTC. This sequence encodes CSARDPLTSGRGIETQYF.

This rearrangement joins TRBV20-1 to TRBJ2-3; D possibly corresponds to TRBD1 (6 bases). CDR1 is DFQATT and CDR2 is SNEGSKA in the germline V gene (reference sequence). V lost 5 bases, J lost 5 bases, and 20 bases lay in between. The CDR3 is 15 residues long. The CDR3 nucleotides read TGCAGTGCTTATGAAGGGGGTAGAGTCGGAGATACGCAGTATTTT. It encodes CSAYEGGRVGDTQYF.

This clonotype was seen a handful of times. This clone may be a read error of a much larger clone one base away. The chain employs TRBV10-1 and TRBJ1-1, with a possible D match to TRBD1 (5 bases). This CDR3 comprises 14 residues. CDR1 is WNHNN, CDR2 SYGVQD, per germline (reference sequence). Trimming cost V 3 bases and J 3 bases, with 11 bases left between them. CDR3 sequence (DNA): TGCGCCAGCAGTGAATCAGGAGGGGACACTGAAGCTTTCTTT. Encoded protein: CASSESGGDTEAFF.

This clonotype ranks as medium-sized (0.01 to 0.1%). The chain combines TRBV4-1 with TRBJ2-5; possible D gene TRBD1, 6 bases. Germline assignment: CDR1 MGHRA and CDR2 YSYEKL. This CDR3 is 15 amino acids long. The germline V and J ends were trimmed by 3 bases and 4 bases, with 15 bases remaining between them. CDR3 DNA: TGCGCCAGCAGCCAGACCCAGGGGTCGCGAGAGACCCAGTACTTC. This codes for CASSQTQGSRETQYF.

This clonotype counts as medium-sized. CDR3 in amino acids: CSAGTTNNEQFF. The CDR3 nucleotides read TGCAGTGCTGGGACTACAAACAATGAGCAGTTCTTC. V usage is TRBV20-1 and J usage is TRBJ2-1; 7 bases agree with TRBD2. This CDR3 contains 12 residues. Germline CDR1 reads DFQATT; CDR2 reads SNEGSKA (reference sequence). V shed 5 bases, J shed 5 bases, and the junction held 3 bases outside the gene matches.

Points on this clonotype: An end of the junction does not agree with germline; a read error may underlie this. This chain joins TRBV7-8 and TRBJ2-1; D might be TRBD2 (5 bases). This CDR3 is built from 16 residues. CDR1 is SGHVS and CDR2 is FQNEAQ in the germline V gene. CDR3 in amino acids: CASSKLSAGQNNERLF. The CDR3 bases are TGTGCCAGCAGCAAACTTAGTGCTGGTCAGAACAATGAGCGGCTCTTC. Full variable domain (remainder filled in from reference TRBV7-8 and TRBJ2-1): GAGVSQSPRYKVAKRGQDVALRCDPISGHVSLFWYQQALGQGPEFLTYFQNEAQLDKSGLPSDRFFAERPEGSVSTLKIQRTQQEDSAVYLCASSKLSAGQNNERLFGPGTRLTVL.

This clonotype was observed many times. The chain joins TRBV7-2 to TRBJ2-1; TRBD2 matches at 7 bases. CDR3 length equals 16 residues. Germline CDR1 and CDR2: SGHTA and FQGNSA. Trimming took 7 bases from V and 3 from J; bases not matched to a gene: 12. The CDR3 reads CASTPQEAGYYNEQFF. The CDR3 coding sequence is TGTGCCAGCACCCCCCAGGAAGCGGGATACTACAATGAGCAGTTCTTC.